This entry lists 16 T cell receptor beta chains sequenced from one sample in a study of Graves' ophthalmopathy and Graves' hyperthyroidism. Amplification of TCR beta CDR3 regions used RNA transcripts. The workflow started with a first-round RT-PCR run with HTBI primers and then moved on to a second-round multiplex PCR. Via MiXCR, TCRdb re-called the multiplex PCR reads, giving one row per CDR3 protein. The sample gives about 58,000 distinct CDR3 sequences, approximately 47% of which show up once; around 4.5% is in the top ten. Sequenced: peripheral blood. The receptors were gathered from an adult woman with Graves' ophthalmopathy.

The sample holds many counts of this clonotype. The chain carries TRBV30 and TRBJ1-6; D ambiguous. Trimming removed 3 bases at V and 10 bases at J, with 7 bases between. The CDR3 runs to 11 residues. CDR1 and CDR2 (germline): GTSNPN, SVGIG (reference sequence). CDR3 nucleotides: TGTGCCTGGAGACGGCGCTCACCCCTCCACTTT. It codes for CAWRRRSPLHF. The full variable domain, rest sourced from reference TRBV30 and TRBJ1-6, is SQTIHQWPATLVQPVGSPLSLECTVEGTSNPNLYWYRQAAGRGLQLLFYSVGIGQISSEVPQNLSASRPQDRQFILSSKKLLLSDSGFYLCAWRRRSPLHFGNGTRLTVT.

The sample holds many counts of this clonotype. The rearrangement joins TRBV7-2 to TRBJ2-7; D tentatively fits TRBD1 or TRBD2 (5 bases each). The CDR3 extends over 12 amino acids. Germline V gene data show CDR1 as SGHTA and CDR2 as FQGNSA. V was cut by 5 bases and J by 7 bases, with 12 bases left in between. CDR3 amino acids: CASSPQGEEQYF. For the CDR3, the DNA is TGTGCCAGCAGCCCCCAGGGAGAGGAGCAGTACTTC.

This clonotype showed up just a few times. This chain links TRBV29-1 with TRBJ1-2; 11 bases match TRBD1. After removal of 5 bases from V and 4 bases from J, the junction contained 6 bases not matched to a gene. The germline V gene encodes CDR1 SQVTM and CDR2 ANQGSEA. This CDR3 spans 14 amino acids. CDR3 bases: TGCAGCGTTAAGTGGGGACAGGGGGGCTATGGCTACACCTTC. This gives the protein CSVKWGQGGYGYTF. Variable domain in full (rest from reference TRBV29-1 and TRBJ1-2): SAVISQKPSRDICQRGTSLTIQCQVDSQVTMMFWYRQQPGQSLTLIATANQGSEATYESGFVIDKFPISRPNLTFSTLTVSNMSPEDSSIYLCSVKWGQGGYGYTFGSGTRLTVV.

This clonotype came up many times. With a much larger clone just one base away, this may be a read error. The chain is built from TRBV6-6 and TRBJ2-7; maybe TRBD2 (6 bases). Germline loops: CDR1 MNHNY, CDR2 SVGAGI (reference sequence). V lost 10 bases, J lost 2 bases, and 15 bases lay in between. This CDR3 contains 13 residues. The CDR3 DNA follows: TGTGCCACCATCGGGAGTAGTGCCTACGAGCAGTACTTC. Translation: CATIGSSAYEQYF.

Ten or more counts support this clonotype. V is TRBV4-3 and J is TRBJ1-3, with 8 bases that match TRBD1. V gave up 4 bases and J gave up 4 bases; unmatched junction bases: 6. CDR1 LGHNA and CDR2 YSLEER come from the germline V gene. CDR3 length: 15 residues. The CDR3 coding sequence is TGCGCCAGCAGCCTTACGGACAGGGCAGGAAACACCATATATTTT. Protein product: CASSLTDRAGNTIYF.

For this clonotype: The conserved final phenylalanine or tryptophan is absent from the CDR3, which likely points to a read error. The chain recombines TRBV20-1 with TRBJ2-3; D is unresolved. Trimming pared 6 bases from V and 1 base from J, leaving 11 bases between. CDR1 is DFQATT and CDR2 is SNEGSKA in the germline V gene (reference sequence). CDR3 size: 13 residues. CDR3 amino acids: CSAGRSGTDTQYS. The CDR3 DNA follows: TGCAGTGCAGGAAGGTCCGGCACAGATACGCAGTATTCT.

The count of this clonotype is one. A much bigger clone sits one base away, suggesting this may be a read error. The CDR3 ends on some other residue instead of the conserved phenylalanine or tryptophan, so this is likely a read error. The chain links TRBV6-2 or TRBV6-3 to TRBJ2-1, with 9 bases that match TRBD1. The CDR3 is 12 amino acids. V dropped 5 bases and J dropped 9; count of bases not matched to a gene: 2. Germline V CDR1 and CDR2: MNHEY, SVGEGT. The CDR3 protein is CASSGTGSEQFL. CDR3 sequence (DNA): TGTGCCAGCAGTGGGACAGGGAGTGAGCAGTTCCTC.

At least ten counts were recorded for this clonotype. This chain links TRBV2 with TRBJ1-4; 7 bases agree with TRBD1. CDR3 length: 16 amino acids. The V gene's germline CDR1 is SNHLY and CDR2 FYNNEI. With 6 bases clipped from V and 4 bases from J, the junction kept 11 bases outside the gene matches. CDR3 sequence: CASRRNSGTVNEKLFF. DNA of the CDR3: TGTGCCAGCAGGCGCAACAGCGGGACAGTTAATGAAAAACTGTTTTTT. The full variable domain, with the rest looked up from reference TRBV2 and TRBJ1-4, is EPEVTQTPSHQVTQMGQEVILRCVPISNHLYFYWYRQILGQKVEFLVSFYNNEISEKSEIFDDQFSVERPDGSNFTLKIRSTKLEDSAMYFCASRRNSGTVNEKLFFGSGTQLSVL.

The rearrangement uses TRBV5-1 and TRBJ2-3; D possibly corresponds to TRBD1 (6 bases). CDR1 is SGHRS, CDR2 YFSETQ, per germline. The CDR3 spans 13 residues. V was trimmed by 2 bases and J by 4 bases, leaving 8 bases between them. CDR3 coding DNA: TGCGCCAGCAGCTTCACAGGGCCAGATACGCAGTATTTT. Amino acids: CASSFTGPDTQYF.

Ten or more counts support this clonotype. The V call is TRBV7-2, the J call TRBJ1-2; D not resolved. The CDR3 runs 14 residues. V was shortened by 2 bases and J by 2 bases, with 9 bases between the two germline ends. The V gene's germline CDR1 is SGHTA and CDR2 FQGNSA. The CDR3 protein is CASSLISGNYGYTF. The CDR3 DNA reads TGTGCCAGCAGCTTAATCTCAGGAAACTATGGCTACACCTTC.

This clonotype was seen more than once but under ten times. The chain employs TRBV7-9 and TRBJ2-5, with 13 bases identical to TRBD2. V gave up 8 bases and J gave up 3 bases; unmatched junction bases: 9. Germline V gene data show CDR1 as SEHNR and CDR2 as FQNEAQ (reference sequence). This CDR3 is 16 amino acids long. The CDR3 is CASSPLGLAGEETQYF. The CDR3 DNA follows: TGTGCCAGCTCACCACTTGGACTAGCGGGAGAAGAGACCCAGTACTTC.

The genes are TRBV20-1 and TRBJ2-3; 7 nucleotides align to TRBD2. Germline trimming cut 6 bases from V and 6 bases from J; bases unmatched to any gene: 9. This CDR3 has 13 amino acids. Per germline, CDR1 DFQATT and CDR2 SNEGSKA (reference sequence). The CDR3 region is CSAGEAGRDTQYF. The CDR3 DNA follows: TGCAGTGCGGGAGAAGCGGGAAGGGATACGCAGTATTTT.

In its sample, this clonotype was seen many times. V is TRBV6-5 and J is TRBJ1-6, with D tentatively TRBD1 (5 bases). Trimming removed 5 bases from V and 6 bases from J, with 17 bases in between. This CDR3 comprises 16 residues. Germline V lookup: CDR1 MNHEY, CDR2 SVGAGI. The CDR3 reads CASSRPGTVANSPLHF. The CDR3, as DNA: TGTGCCAGCAGTAGACCCGGGACCGTGGCTAATTCACCCCTCCACTTT.

Worth noting for this clonotype: Since no conserved phenylalanine or tryptophan closes the CDR3, a read error is the likely cause. The genes are TRBV6-2 or TRBV6-3 and TRBJ2-5; 9 bases match TRBD1. The germline gives CDR1 MNHEY, CDR2 SVGEGT. The CDR3 has 16 residues. J lost 5 bases, V lost 6 bases, and 13 bases had no gene match. DNA of the CDR3: TGTGCCAGCAGATCTAGAACGGGGACAGGGAGGGAGACCCAGTACTGC. It yields the protein CASRSRTGTGRETQYC.

This clonotype was observed many times. V and J are TRBV3-1 and TRBJ1-1; unclear D gene. The germline V gene encodes CDR1 LGHDT and CDR2 YNNKEL (reference sequence). CDR3 length: 12 residues. V lost 1 base, J lost 11 bases, and 11 bases lay in between. The CDR3 loop is CASSQGDGLAFF. The DNA of the CDR3 is TGTGCCAGCAGCCAAGGAGACGGGTTGGCTTTCTTT.

This rearrangement joins TRBV5-1 to TRBJ1-2, with a weak D call TRBD1 (5 bases). Germline-derived CDR1 and CDR2 are SGHRS and YFSETQ. This CDR3 has 14 residues. With 4 bases removed from V and 3 bases from J, the gap between germline ends came to 13 bases. DNA of the CDR3: TGCGCCAGCAGCCCCTCGGGGGGGGACTATGGCTACACCTTC. Its translation: CASSPSGGDYGYTF.